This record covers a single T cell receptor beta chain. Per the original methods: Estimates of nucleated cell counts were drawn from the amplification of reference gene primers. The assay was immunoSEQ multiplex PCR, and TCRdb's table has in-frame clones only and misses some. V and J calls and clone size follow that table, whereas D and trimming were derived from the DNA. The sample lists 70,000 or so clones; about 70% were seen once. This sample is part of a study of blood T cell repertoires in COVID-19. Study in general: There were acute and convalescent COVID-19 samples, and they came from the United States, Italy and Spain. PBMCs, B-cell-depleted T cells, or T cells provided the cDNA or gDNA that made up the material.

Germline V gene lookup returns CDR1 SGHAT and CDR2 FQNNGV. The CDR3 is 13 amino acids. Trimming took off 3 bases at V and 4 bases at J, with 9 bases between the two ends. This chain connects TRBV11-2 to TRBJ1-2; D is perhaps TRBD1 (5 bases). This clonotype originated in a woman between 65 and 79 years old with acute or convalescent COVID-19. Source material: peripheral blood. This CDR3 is CASSLGRAYGYTF. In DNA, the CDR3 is TGTGCCAGCAGCTTGGGCAGGGCCTATGGCTACACCTTC.